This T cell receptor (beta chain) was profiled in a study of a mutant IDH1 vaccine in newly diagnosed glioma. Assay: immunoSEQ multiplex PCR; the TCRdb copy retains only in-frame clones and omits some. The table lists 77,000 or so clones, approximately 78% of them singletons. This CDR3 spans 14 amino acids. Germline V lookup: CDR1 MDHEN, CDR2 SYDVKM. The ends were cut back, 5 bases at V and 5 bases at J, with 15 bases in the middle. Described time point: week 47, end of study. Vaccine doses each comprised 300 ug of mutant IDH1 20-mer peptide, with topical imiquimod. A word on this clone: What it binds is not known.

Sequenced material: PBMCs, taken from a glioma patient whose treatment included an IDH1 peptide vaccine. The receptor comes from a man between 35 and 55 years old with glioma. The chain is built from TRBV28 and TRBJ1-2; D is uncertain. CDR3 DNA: TGTGCCAGCAGTGGGGTCCCAGCGATATATGGCTACACCTTC. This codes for CASSGVPAIYGYTF.